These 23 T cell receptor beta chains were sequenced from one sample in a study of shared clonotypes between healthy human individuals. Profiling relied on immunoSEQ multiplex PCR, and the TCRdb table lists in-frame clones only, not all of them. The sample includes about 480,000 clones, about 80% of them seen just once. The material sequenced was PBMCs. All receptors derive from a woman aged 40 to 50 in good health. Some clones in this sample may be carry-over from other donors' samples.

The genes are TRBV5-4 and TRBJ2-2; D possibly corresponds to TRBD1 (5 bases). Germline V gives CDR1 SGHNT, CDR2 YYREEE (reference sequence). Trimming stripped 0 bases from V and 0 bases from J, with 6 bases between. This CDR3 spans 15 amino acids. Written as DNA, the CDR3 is TGTGCCAGCAGCTTGGCCAGGGCGAACACCGGGGAGCTGTTTTTT. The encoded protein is CASSLARANTGELFF.

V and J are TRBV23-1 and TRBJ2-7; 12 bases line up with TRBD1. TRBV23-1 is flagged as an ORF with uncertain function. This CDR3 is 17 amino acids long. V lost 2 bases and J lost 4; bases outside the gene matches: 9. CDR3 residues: CASSQPGTGGFSYEQYF. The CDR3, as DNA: TGCGCCAGCAGTCAACCGGGGACAGGGGGCTTCTCGTACGAGCAGTACTTC.

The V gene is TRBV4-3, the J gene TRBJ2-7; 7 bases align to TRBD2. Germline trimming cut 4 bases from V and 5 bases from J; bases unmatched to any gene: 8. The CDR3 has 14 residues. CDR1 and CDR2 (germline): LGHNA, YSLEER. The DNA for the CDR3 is TGCGCCAGCAGCCGGACTAGTGCCGGGGACGAGCAGTACTTC. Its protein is CASSRTSAGDEQYF.

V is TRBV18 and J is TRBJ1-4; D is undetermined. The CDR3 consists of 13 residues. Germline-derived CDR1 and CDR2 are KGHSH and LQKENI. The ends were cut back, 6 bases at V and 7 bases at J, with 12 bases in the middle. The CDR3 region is CASSRVPGEKLFF. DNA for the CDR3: TGTGCCAGCTCGCGCGTACCGGGTGAAAAACTGTTTTTT.

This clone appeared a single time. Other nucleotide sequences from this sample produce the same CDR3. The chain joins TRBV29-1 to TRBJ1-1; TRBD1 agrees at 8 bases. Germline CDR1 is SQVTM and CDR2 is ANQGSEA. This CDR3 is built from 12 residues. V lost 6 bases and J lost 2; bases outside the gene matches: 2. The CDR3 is CSVGQGNTEAFF. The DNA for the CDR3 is TGCAGCGTCGGACAGGGTAACACTGAAGCTTTCTTT.

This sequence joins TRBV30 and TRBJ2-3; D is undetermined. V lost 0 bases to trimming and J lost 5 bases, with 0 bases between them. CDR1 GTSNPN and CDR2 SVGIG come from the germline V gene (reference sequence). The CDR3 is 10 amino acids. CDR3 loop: CAWSVDTQYF. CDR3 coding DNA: TGTGCCTGGAGTGTAGATACGCAGTATTTT.

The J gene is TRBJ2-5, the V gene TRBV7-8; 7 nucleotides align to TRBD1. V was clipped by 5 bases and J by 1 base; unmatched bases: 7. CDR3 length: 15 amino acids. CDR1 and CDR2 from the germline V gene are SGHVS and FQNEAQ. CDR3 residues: CASSPPTGPQETQYF. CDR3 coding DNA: TGTGCCAGCAGCCCCCCGACAGGGCCCCAAGAGACCCAGTACTTC.

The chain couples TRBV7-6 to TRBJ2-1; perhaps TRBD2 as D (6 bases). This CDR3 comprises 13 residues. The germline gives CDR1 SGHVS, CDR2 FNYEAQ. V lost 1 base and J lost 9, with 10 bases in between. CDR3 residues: CASSLGRTTEQFF. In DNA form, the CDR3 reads TGTGCCAGCAGCTTAGGACGGACTACTGAGCAGTTCTTC. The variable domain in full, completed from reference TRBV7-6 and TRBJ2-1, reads GAGVSQSPRYKVTKRGQDVALRCDPISGHVSLYWYRQALGQGPEFLTYFNYEAQQDKSGLPNDRFSAERPEGSISTLTIQRTEQRDSAMYRCASSLGRTTEQFFGPGTRLTVL.

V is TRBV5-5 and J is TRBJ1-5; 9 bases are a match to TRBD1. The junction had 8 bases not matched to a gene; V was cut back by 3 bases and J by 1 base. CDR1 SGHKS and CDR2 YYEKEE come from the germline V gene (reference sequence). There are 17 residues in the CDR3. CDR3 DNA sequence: TGTGCCAGCAGCTCGGGGACAGGGACTCTCAGCAATCAGCCCCAGCATTTT. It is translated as CASSSGTGTLSNQPQHF. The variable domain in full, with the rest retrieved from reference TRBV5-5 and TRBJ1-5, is DAGVTQSPTHLIKTRGQQVTLRCSPISGHKSVSWYQQVLGQGPQFIFQYYEKEERGRGNFPDRFSARQFPNYSSELNVNALLLGDSALYLCASSSGTGTLSNQPQHFGDGTRLSIL.

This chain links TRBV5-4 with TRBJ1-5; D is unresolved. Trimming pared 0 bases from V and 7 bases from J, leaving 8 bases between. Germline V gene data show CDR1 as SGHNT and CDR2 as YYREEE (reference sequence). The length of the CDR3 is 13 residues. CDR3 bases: TGTGCCAGCAGCTTGGGGGTAGGACAGCCCCAGCATTTT. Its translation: CASSLGVGQPQHF.

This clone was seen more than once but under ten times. The DNA of the CDR3 is TGTGCCACCAGCAGCAAGGACAGGGGGATAGTAGATACGCAGTATTTT. This encodes CATSSKDRGIVDTQYF. The rearrangement joins TRBV15 to TRBJ2-3; 10 bases are a match to TRBD1. This CDR3 contains 16 residues. The junction had 8 bases not matched to a gene; V was cut back by 3 bases and J by 5 bases. From germline, CDR1 is LNHNV and CDR2 YYDKDF (reference sequence).

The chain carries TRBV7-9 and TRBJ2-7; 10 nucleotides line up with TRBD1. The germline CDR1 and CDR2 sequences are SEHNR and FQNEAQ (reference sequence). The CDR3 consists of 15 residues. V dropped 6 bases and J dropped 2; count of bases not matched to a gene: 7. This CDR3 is CASSLGQGNPYEQYF. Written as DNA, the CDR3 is TGTGCCAGCAGTTTGGGACAGGGGAACCCCTACGAGCAGTACTTC.

The CDR3, as DNA: TGTGCCAGCACCCCTGACAGTCCCTACAATGAGCAGTTCTTC. Its translation is CASTPDSPYNEQFF. V is TRBV6-1 and J is TRBJ2-1, with D possibly being TRBD1 (5 bases). The germline V gene has CDR1 MNHNS and CDR2 SASEGT. The CDR3 is 14 residues long. V gave up 7 bases and J gave up 2 bases, with 12 bases separating them.

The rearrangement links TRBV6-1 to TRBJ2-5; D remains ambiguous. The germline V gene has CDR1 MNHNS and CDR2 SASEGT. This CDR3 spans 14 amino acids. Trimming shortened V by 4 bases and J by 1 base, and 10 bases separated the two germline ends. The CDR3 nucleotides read TGTGCCAGCAGTGTTCGCAGGAGCCAAGAGACCCAGTACTTC. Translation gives CASSVRRSQETQYF.

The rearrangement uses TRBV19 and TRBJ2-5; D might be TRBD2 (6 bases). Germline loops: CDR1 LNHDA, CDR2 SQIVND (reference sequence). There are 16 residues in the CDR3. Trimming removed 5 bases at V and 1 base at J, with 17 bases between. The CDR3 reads CASSYRDSNCQETQYF. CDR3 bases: TGTGCCAGTAGTTACCGGGACTCCAACTGCCAAGAGACCCAGTACTTC.

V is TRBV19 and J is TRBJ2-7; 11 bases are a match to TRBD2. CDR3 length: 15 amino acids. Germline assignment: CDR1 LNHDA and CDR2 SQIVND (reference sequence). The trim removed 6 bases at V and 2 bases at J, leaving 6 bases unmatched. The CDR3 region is CASREVAGGPYEQYF. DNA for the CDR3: TGTGCCAGTAGAGAAGTAGCGGGAGGGCCCTACGAGCAGTACTTC.

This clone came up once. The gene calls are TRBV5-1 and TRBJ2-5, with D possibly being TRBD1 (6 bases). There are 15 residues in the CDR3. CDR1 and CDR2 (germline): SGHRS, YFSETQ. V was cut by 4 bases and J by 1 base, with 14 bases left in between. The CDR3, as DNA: TGCGCCAGCAGCGAAACCGGGACACCCCAAGAGACCCAGTACTTC. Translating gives CASSETGTPQETQYF. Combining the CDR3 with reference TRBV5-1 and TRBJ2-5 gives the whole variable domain KAGVTQTPRYLIKTRGQQVTLSCSPISGHRSVSWYQQTPGQGLQFLFEYFSETQRNKGNFPGRFSGRQFSNSRSEMNVSTLELGDSALYLCASSETGTPQETQYFGPGTRLLVL.

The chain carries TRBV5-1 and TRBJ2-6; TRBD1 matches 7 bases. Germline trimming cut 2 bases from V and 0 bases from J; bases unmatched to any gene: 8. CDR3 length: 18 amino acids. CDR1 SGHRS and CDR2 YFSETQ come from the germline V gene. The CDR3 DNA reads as TGCGCCAGCAGCTTAACAGGGGTCCCGCACTCTGGGGCCAACGTCCTGACTTTC. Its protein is CASSLTGVPHSGANVLTF.

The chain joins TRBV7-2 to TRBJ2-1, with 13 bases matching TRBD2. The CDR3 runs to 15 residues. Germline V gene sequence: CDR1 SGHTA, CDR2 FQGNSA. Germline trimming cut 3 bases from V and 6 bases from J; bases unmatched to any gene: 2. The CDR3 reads CASSFGTSGVNEQFF. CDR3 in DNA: TGTGCCAGCAGCTTTGGGACTAGCGGGGTCAATGAGCAGTTCTTC.

The CDR3 here is CASSELGLRGEQYF. As DNA, the CDR3 is TGTGCCAGCAGTGAACTGGGACTAAGGGGCGAGCAGTACTTC. J is TRBJ2-7 and V is TRBV6-1; the match to TRBD2 covers 7 bases. The length of the CDR3 is 14 residues. V shed 2 bases and J 6 bases; nucleotides not matched to a gene: 7. Germline CDR1 MNHNS, CDR2 SASEGT.

CDR3 in DNA: TGTGCCACCGAGGGAGGGCTGGGCACAGATACGCAGTATTTT. It is translated as CATEGGLGTDTQYF. J is TRBJ2-3 and V is TRBV25-1; 7 nucleotides line up with TRBD2. The CDR3 is 14 amino acids. The V gene end was trimmed by 10 bases and the J gene end by 1 base; junction bases not matched to a gene: 8. Germline V gene data show CDR1 as MGHDK and CDR2 as SYGVNS.

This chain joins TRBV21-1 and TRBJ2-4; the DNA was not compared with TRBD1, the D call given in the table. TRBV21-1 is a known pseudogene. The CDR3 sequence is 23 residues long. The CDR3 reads CASSKALGWGGDRTILAKNIQYF. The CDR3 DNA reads TGTGCCAGCAGCAAAGCCCTCGGGTGGGGTGGGGACAGGACAATCCTAGCCAAAAACATTCAGTACTTC.

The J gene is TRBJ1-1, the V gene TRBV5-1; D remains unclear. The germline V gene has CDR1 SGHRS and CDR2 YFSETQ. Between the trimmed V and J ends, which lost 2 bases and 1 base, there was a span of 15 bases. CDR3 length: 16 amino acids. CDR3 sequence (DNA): TGCGCCAGCAGCTTTGGTTCCCCGACGGCGAACACTGAAGCTTTCTTT. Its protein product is CASSFGSPTANTEAFF.